Below are 29 T cell receptor beta chains sequenced from a single sample in a study of shared clonotypes between healthy human individuals. Here immunoSEQ multiplex PCR was the method, and the copy in TCRdb shows in-frame clones only, minus some. The repertoire holds roughly 2 million clones, with 85% to 95% as singletons. Sequencing was performed on naive CD4+ T cells sorted from blood. The subset is: CD45RA+ positively selected. The receptors originated from a man between 18 and 29 years old in good health.

This chain joins TRBV7-8 and TRBJ1-5; 9 bases map to TRBD1. J gave up 4 bases and V 4 bases, and 5 bases lay outside the gene matches. The CDR3 is 15 residues long. Germline assignment: CDR1 SGHVS and CDR2 FQNEAQ. CDR3 residues: CASSWDRESNQPQHF. The DNA of the CDR3 is TGTGCCAGCAGCTGGGACAGGGAGTCTAATCAGCCCCAGCATTTT.

Only one count was recorded for this clone. This rearrangement joins TRBV6-5 to TRBJ1-5, with D possibly matching TRBD1 (6 bases). Germline assignment: CDR1 MNHEY and CDR2 SVGAGI. The CDR3 is made up of 14 amino acids. The V end was cut by 5 bases, the J end by 6 bases, with 14 bases between. The CDR3 loop is CASSLDRNSQPQHF. The CDR3 region has the DNA TGTGCCAGCAGTCTCGACAGGAATAGTCAGCCCCAGCATTTT.

V usage is TRBV6-5 and J usage is TRBJ1-2; 8 positions agree with TRBD1. V shed 0 bases and J 12 bases; nucleotides not matched to a gene: 9. The CDR3 totals 14 residues. Germline V gene lookup returns CDR1 MNHEY and CDR2 SVGAGI. The CDR3 reads CASSYSNVGQEDTF. Written as DNA, the CDR3 is TGTGCCAGCAGTTACTCGAACGTGGGACAGGAAGACACCTTC.

The V call is TRBV6-1, the J call TRBJ2-2, with a tentative D call TRBD2 (5 bases). The CDR3 loop spans 13 amino acids. Germline V gene lookup returns CDR1 MNHNS and CDR2 SASEGT. V was cut by 3 bases and J by 6 bases, with 8 bases left in between. CDR3 nucleotides: TGTGCCAGCAGTGACCGGCGGGCCGGGGAGCTGTTTTTT. Protein sequence: CASSDRRAGELFF.

This CDR3 is CASSLGISTDTQYF. The CDR3, as DNA: TGTGCCAGCAGCTTAGGGATTAGCACAGATACGCAGTATTTT. V usage is TRBV7-2 and J usage is TRBJ2-3, with D unclear. Between the trimmed V and J ends, which lost 1 base and 0 bases, there was a span of 5 bases. The CDR3 loop spans 14 amino acids. Looked up from germline, CDR1 is SGHTA and CDR2 is FQGNSA.

The sample holds one count of this clone. V usage is TRBV7-9 and J usage is TRBJ1-1, with 7 bases matching TRBD1. CDR3 length: 15 amino acids. V trimming: 5 bases; J trimming: 4 bases; junction bases outside the gene matches: 10. Germline V CDR1 and CDR2: SEHNR, FQNEAQ (reference sequence). CDR3 sequence reads: CASSPTGPEGTEAFF. CDR3 bases: TGTGCCAGCAGCCCGACAGGGCCCGAGGGCACTGAAGCTTTCTTT.

The V and J genes are TRBV9 and TRBJ1-1; no clear D. Germline CDR1 reads SGDLS; CDR2 reads YYNGEE. Trimming cost V 0 bases and J 5 bases, with 11 bases left between them. CDR3 length equals 14 residues. The CDR3 DNA sequence: TGTGCCAGCAGCGTAGGGGAGGTCATTACTGAAGCTTTCTTT. Translation: CASSVGEVITEAFF.

The chain carries TRBV14 and TRBJ1-2; D is possibly TRBD1 (5 bases). Germline V CDR1 and CDR2: SGHDN, FVKESK. The CDR3 is made up of 17 amino acids. V was trimmed by 0 bases and J by 7 bases, leaving 21 bases between them. This CDR3 is CASSQDLIPGTESGYTF. DNA for the CDR3: TGTGCCAGCAGCCAAGATCTTATCCCAGGGACCGAGAGTGGCTACACCTTC.

The gene calls are TRBV2 and TRBJ1-3; D is unresolved. Per the germline V gene, CDR1 is SNHLY and CDR2 is FYNNEI. This CDR3 has 13 residues. V was pared by 8 bases and J by 3 bases, with 11 bases between. The CDR3 DNA is TGTGCCAGCCAAACTTTTGGTGGAAACACCATATATTTT. It specifies CASQTFGGNTIYF. The variable domain in full, completed from reference TRBV2 and TRBJ1-3, reads EPEVTQTPSHQVTQMGQEVILRCVPISNHLYFYWYRQILGQKVEFLVSFYNNEISEKSEIFDDQFSVERPDGSNFTLKIRSTKLEDSAMYFCASQTFGGNTIYFGEGSWLTVV.

Details on this clone: The same CDR3 also results from other DNA sequences found in this sample. The chain uses TRBV2 and TRBJ2-3; D unclear. This CDR3 comprises 12 residues. From germline, CDR1 is SNHLY and CDR2 FYNNEI. The V end lost 4 bases, the J end lost 0 bases, and 2 bases lay between the germline ends. The CDR3 is CASSASTDTQYF. In DNA form, the CDR3 reads TGTGCCAGCAGTGCCAGCACAGATACGCAGTATTTT.

The gene calls are TRBV28 and TRBJ1-2, with 9 nucleotides matching TRBD1. The CDR3 length is 16 residues. The V and J ends lost 2 bases and 5 bases, in that order; junction bases with no gene match: 9. CDR1 MDHEN and CDR2 SYDVKM come from the germline V gene. CDR3 DNA: TGTGCCAGCAGTTTAGGGGGGGGACAGGGTGGTTATGGCTACACCTTC. Translation gives CASSLGGGQGGYGYTF.

On this clone: In the same sample, other DNA sequences code for this CDR3. The chain uses TRBV18 and TRBJ1-5, with 7 nucleotides matching TRBD1. The V gene end was trimmed by 6 bases and the J gene end by 2 bases; junction bases not matched to a gene: 4. Germline V gene lookup returns CDR1 KGHSH and CDR2 LQKENI. The CDR3 sequence is 14 residues long. CDR3 loop: CASSSGGGNQPQHF. Here the CDR3 DNA reads TGTGCCAGCTCCTCAGGGGGTGGCAATCAGCCCCAGCATTTT.

The chain employs TRBV27 and TRBJ1-6; D may be TRBD1 (6 bases). Trimming removed 7 bases from V and 10 bases from J, with 17 bases in between. Per the germline V gene, CDR1 is MNHEY and CDR2 is SMNVEV (reference sequence). The CDR3 length is 14 residues. CDR3 nucleotides: TGTGCCAGCACCCTGGGACAATTAGGCTCACCCCTCCACTTT. Residues: CASTLGQLGSPLHF.

This chain links TRBV5-6 with TRBJ2-1; 9 positions agree with TRBD1. Germline V gene data show CDR1 as SGHDT and CDR2 as YYEEEE. V trimming: 4 bases; J trimming: 7 bases; junction bases outside the gene matches: 9. There are 15 residues in the CDR3. The CDR3 loop reads CASSRPGQGLNEQFF. In DNA, the CDR3 is TGTGCCAGCAGCCGACCGGGACAGGGACTTAATGAGCAGTTCTTC.

The V and J genes are TRBV7-8 and TRBJ1-2; D is perhaps TRBD1 (6 bases). The CDR3 has 14 residues. The germline gives CDR1 SGHVS, CDR2 FQNEAQ. V lost 1 base and J 2 bases, leaving 8 bases between the germline ends. DNA for the CDR3: TGTGCCAGCAGCTTAGAAGGACAGAACTATGGCTACACCTTC. It translates to CASSLEGQNYGYTF.

The CDR3 coding sequence is TGTGCCAGCAGTGGGACAGCGAGCTATGGCTACACCTTC. As protein: CASSGTASYGYTF. This chain uses TRBV6-1 with TRBJ1-2, with TRBD1 as a possible D gene (6 bases). Germline assignment: CDR1 MNHNS and CDR2 SASEGT. Trimming took 4 bases from V and 4 from J, leaving 10 bases between them. The CDR3 totals 13 residues.

Concerning this clone itself: The same CDR3 arises from other DNA sequences in this sample as well. The rearrangement joins TRBV7-9 to TRBJ2-5; D gene unclear. CDR1 and CDR2 (germline): SEHNR, FQNEAQ (reference sequence). Trimming shortened V by 1 base and J by 2 bases, and 2 bases separated the two germline ends. The CDR3 is 12 amino acids. The CDR3 DNA reads as TGTGCCAGCAGCTTAGTGCAAGAGACCCAGTACTTC. It yields the protein CASSLVQETQYF.

In regard to this clone: Other nucleotide sequences from this sample produce the same CDR3. This sequence joins TRBV5-1 and TRBJ2-7, with D tentatively TRBD1 (6 bases). CDR3 length: 15 residues. Germline V gene data show CDR1 as SGHRS and CDR2 as YFSETQ. Trimming cost V 0 bases and J 1 base, with 11 bases left between them. The CDR3 DNA is TGCGCCAGCAGCTTGGAGCCGCAGGGGTCCTACGAGCAGTACTTC. Translated, it gives CASSLEPQGSYEQYF.

About this clone itself: Other DNA variants within this sample encode the same CDR3. This chain links TRBV6-5 with TRBJ2-3; D remains unclear. V was clipped by 3 bases and J by 4 bases, with 8 bases between them. This CDR3 has 13 amino acids. Germline V CDR1 and CDR2: MNHEY, SVGAGI. CDR3 DNA sequence: TGTGCCAGCAGTTATCGTGAAGCAGATACGCAGTATTTT. Translated, it gives CASSYREADTQYF.

The rearrangement uses TRBV28 and TRBJ1-2; D is unresolved. V was trimmed by 6 bases and J by 14 bases, leaving 16 bases between them. Germline CDR1 is MDHEN and CDR2 is SYDVKM. This CDR3 spans 11 amino acids. In nucleotides, the CDR3 is TGTGCCAGCAGGAGCACACAAATTAGAACCTTC. As protein: CASRSTQIRTF.

The rearrangement uses TRBV7-9 and TRBJ1-1; perhaps TRBD1 as D (6 bases). Looked up from germline, CDR1 is SEHNR and CDR2 is FQNEAQ (reference sequence). The CDR3 covers 15 residues. Trimming left V 3 bases short and J 2 bases short, with 13 bases between. The CDR3 region has the DNA TGTGCCAGCAGCTTGTCCAAGGGGGATAACACTGAAGCTTTCTTT. Translated, it gives CASSLSKGDNTEAFF.

V is TRBV5-8 and J is TRBJ2-3; no clear D gene. Deletions cut 0 bases from V and 2 bases from J, with 10 bases between. CDR3 size: 15 residues. Germline V CDR1 and CDR2: SGHTS, YDEGEE. The DNA of the CDR3 is TGTGCCAGCAGCTTGGAATACTACCCCACAGATACGCAGTATTTT. Translated: CASSLEYYPTDTQYF.

The genes are TRBV25-1 and TRBJ2-3; TRBD1 is a possible D gene (5 bases). The length of the CDR3 is 15 residues. CDR1 MGHDK and CDR2 SYGVNS come from the germline V gene. Trimming removed 5 bases at V and 1 base at J, with 13 bases between. The CDR3, as DNA: TGTGCCAGCAGTCCCCCAGGGTGGGGCACAGATACGCAGTATTTT. Translated, it gives CASSPPGWGTDTQYF.

This sequence joins TRBV25-1 and TRBJ1-2; D is perhaps TRBD1 (5 bases). The germline V gene encodes CDR1 MGHDK and CDR2 SYGVNS. Trimming took 1 base from V and 2 from J, leaving 11 bases between them. CDR3 length: 15 amino acids. CDR3 sequence: CASSEFDRPNYGYTF. In nucleotides, the CDR3 is TGTGCCAGCAGTGAATTCGACAGACCAAACTATGGCTACACCTTC.

For this clone: Other DNA sequences within the sample encode an identical CDR3. The chain links TRBV7-2 to TRBJ2-7; D call uncertain. The CDR3 extends over 13 amino acids. Per the germline V gene, CDR1 is SGHTA and CDR2 is FQGNSA. V dropped 1 base and J dropped 3 bases, with 7 bases sitting between them. CDR3 bases: TGTGCCAGCAGCTTAGTTGTCTACTACGAGCAGTACTTC. Protein product: CASSLVVYYEQYF.

This clone was found a few times. The chain is built from TRBV2 and TRBJ2-7; 7 bases line up with TRBD1. V lost 6 bases to trimming and J lost 2 bases; unmatched junction nucleotides: 1. The germline gives CDR1 SNHLY, CDR2 FYNNEI. The CDR3 has 12 amino acids. The CDR3 is CASRGQTYEQYF. CDR3 in DNA: TGTGCCAGCAGGGGACAGACCTACGAGCAGTACTTC. The whole variable domain, filled in from reference TRBV2 and TRBJ2-7, reads EPEVTQTPSHQVTQMGQEVILRCVPISNHLYFYWYRQILGQKVEFLVSFYNNEISEKSEIFDDQFSVERPDGSNFTLKIRSTKLEDSAMYFCASRGQTYEQYFGPGTRLTVT.

This chain links TRBV7-9 with TRBJ1-2; D is unclear. Germline V gives CDR1 SEHNR, CDR2 FQNEAQ (reference sequence). The CDR3 sequence is 14 residues long. The V and J ends lost 2 bases and 10 bases respectively, with 17 bases between them. The CDR3 sequence: CASSLTTEALFYTF. DNA for the CDR3: TGTGCCAGCAGCTTAACGACGGAAGCACTATTCTACACCTTC.

Regarding this clone: The same CDR3 also results from other DNA sequences found in this sample. V usage is TRBV18 and J usage is TRBJ2-3; D is possibly TRBD1 or TRBD2 (5 bases each). This CDR3 is 15 amino acids long. CDR1 is KGHSH and CDR2 is LQKENI in the germline V gene. V was clipped by 1 base and J by 1 base, with 9 bases between them. The CDR3 DNA reads as TGTGCCAGCTCACCACAGGGACGTGGCACAGATACGCAGTATTTT. Residues: CASSPQGRGTDTQYF.

This clone came up once. This sequence joins TRBV19 and TRBJ2-7; 12 nucleotides match TRBD1. The CDR3 runs 15 residues. The V segment lost 5 bases and the J segment 4 bases; nucleotides outside the gene matches: 6. Germline CDR1 and CDR2: LNHDA and SQIVND (reference sequence). This chain's CDR3 is CASSPGTGGRYEQYF. The CDR3 DNA follows: TGTGCCAGTAGTCCCGGGACAGGGGGCAGGTACGAGCAGTACTTC.